This entry lists 14 T cell receptor beta chains sequenced from one sample in a study of cytomegalovirus exposure and HLA in healthy donors. PCR involved 60 Vbeta and 13 Jbeta primers. The table came from immunoSEQ multiplex PCR; TCRdb's copy has only in-frame clones and leaves some out. The sample lists 100,000 to 150,000 clones, about 80% occurring once. Sequencing was performed on PBMCs. The receptors derive from a woman aged 50 to 60 in good health and CMV-seronegative.

V is TRBV5-4 and J is TRBJ1-5, with no clear D. V gave up 3 bases and J gave up 0 bases, with 19 bases separating them. This CDR3 is 18 amino acids long. CDR1 is SGHNT, CDR2 YYREEE, per germline (reference sequence). DNA of the CDR3: TGTGCCAGCAGCTCGAGTGGCCTAGACCTTTATAGCAATCAGCCCCAGCATTTT. Amino acids: CASSSSGLDLYSNQPQHF.

The chain recombines TRBV19 with TRBJ1-5, with TRBD1 as a possible D gene (6 bases). Germline values: CDR1 LNHDA, CDR2 SQIVND (reference sequence). V lost 7 bases and J lost 4, with 17 bases in between. The CDR3 sequence is 15 residues long. CDR3 nucleotides: TGTGCCAGTATTGCCCCGGGAGGGGGGAATCAGCCCCAGCATTTT. This gives the protein CASIAPGGGNQPQHF. Filled out from reference TRBV19 and TRBJ1-5, the complete variable domain reads DGGITQSPKYLFRKEGQNVTLSCEQNLNHDAMYWYRQDPGQGLRLIYYSQIVNDFQKGDIAEGYSVSREKKESFPLTVTSAQKNPTAFYLCASIAPGGGNQPQHFGDGTRLSIL.

The sample holds a few counts of this clone. The V and J genes are TRBV5-4 and TRBJ1-1; 7 bases line up with TRBD1. The CDR3 consists of 13 residues. Germline CDR1 SGHNT, CDR2 YYREEE (reference sequence). Unmatched junction bases numbered 4, after V lost 3 bases and J lost 5 bases. CDR3 DNA: TGTGCCAGCAGCTCACAACAGGGGACTGAAGCTTTCTTT. It codes for CASSSQQGTEAFF.

J is TRBJ2-1 and V is TRBV7-8; 9 bases fit TRBD2. Trimming at V came to 1 base and at J to 1 base, leaving 5 bases not matched to a gene. Germline CDR1 is SGHVS and CDR2 is FQNEAQ. This CDR3 spans 17 amino acids. In DNA form, the CDR3 reads TGTGCCAGCAGCTTAGTTGCTAGCGGGACTTCCTACAATGAGCAGTTCTTC. Amino acid sequence: CASSLVASGTSYNEQFF.

V usage is TRBV2 and J usage is TRBJ2-1; the D gene is possibly TRBD1 (6 bases). CDR3 length: 13 residues. Trimming removed 4 bases from V and 10 bases from J, with 14 bases in between. Germline V gene data show CDR1 as SNHLY and CDR2 as FYNNEI. The CDR3 spells CASSGDIEEEQFF. The CDR3, as DNA: TGTGCCAGCAGTGGGGACATAGAAGAAGAGCAGTTCTTC.

The chain joins TRBV19 to TRBJ2-1, with 9 bases lining up with TRBD2. CDR3 length equals 15 residues. Germline trimming cut 2 bases from V and 7 bases from J; bases unmatched to any gene: 6. CDR1 is LNHDA, CDR2 SQIVND, per germline (reference sequence). CDR3 residues: CASSILAGEGNEQFF. CDR3 bases: TGTGCCAGTAGTATATTAGCGGGAGAAGGTAATGAGCAGTTCTTC.

V is TRBV19 and J is TRBJ1-1, with D tentatively TRBD1 (5 bases). This CDR3 is built from 14 residues. Germline V CDR1 and CDR2: LNHDA, SQIVND (reference sequence). Trimming shortened V by 5 bases and J by 0 bases, and 10 bases separated the two germline ends. Here the CDR3 DNA reads TGTGCCAGTAGTCCCCAGACAGTGAACACTGAAGCTTTCTTT. Amino acid sequence: CASSPQTVNTEAFF.

The chain combines TRBV29-1 with TRBJ1-2; the D gene is possibly TRBD1 (6 bases). The CDR3 runs 13 residues. CDR1 and CDR2 from the germline V gene are SQVTM and ANQGSEA. V lost 8 bases and J 2 bases, leaving 15 bases between the germline ends. The CDR3 DNA reads TGCAGCTCTCAACAGGGTTCGAACTATGGCTACACCTTC. Translation: CSSQQGSNYGYTF. The whole variable domain, filled in from reference TRBV29-1 and TRBJ1-2, reads SAVISQKPSRDICQRGTSLTIQCQVDSQVTMMFWYRQQPGQSLTLIATANQGSEATYESGFVIDKFPISRPNLTFSTLTVSNMSPEDSSIYLCSSQQGSNYGYTFGSGTRLTVV.

The chain is built from TRBV7-2 and TRBJ2-5; 7 bases agree with TRBD1. J gave up 4 bases and V 6 bases, and 8 bases lay outside the gene matches. CDR1 is SGHTA, CDR2 FQGNSA, per germline. The CDR3 is 14 amino acids. The CDR3 spells CASSLTGPRETQYF. CDR3 DNA sequence: TGTGCCAGCAGTCTGACAGGGCCGAGAGAGACCCAGTACTTC.

The genes are TRBV5-4 and TRBJ2-7; TRBD2 aligns across 9 bases. Germline lookup yields CDR1 SGHNT and CDR2 YYREEE (reference sequence). The CDR3 loop spans 16 amino acids. Unmatched junction bases numbered 13, after V lost 2 bases and J lost 7 bases. DNA for the CDR3: TGTGCCAGCAGCTTAGGACTAGCGCGGGATTTCGGGGAGCAGTACTTC. It encodes CASSLGLARDFGEQYF.

The chain couples TRBV6-6 to TRBJ1-5, with D possibly being TRBD1 (6 bases). The CDR3 extends over 14 amino acids. CDR1 is MNHNY, CDR2 SVGAGI, per germline (reference sequence). V was trimmed by 6 bases and J by 1 base, leaving 10 bases between them. In DNA form, the CDR3 reads TGTGCCAGCAGCCCTACAGGGAGCAATCAGCCCCAGCATTTT. This gives the protein CASSPTGSNQPQHF.

In this sample, this clone turned up a few times. The rearrangement uses TRBV4-3 and TRBJ2-1; perhaps TRBD2 as D (6 bases). Germline CDR1 is LGHNA and CDR2 is YSLEER. This CDR3 region has 17 residues. V lost 0 bases to trimming and J lost 5 bases, with 17 bases between them. CDR3 residues: CASSQDIAAKLHNEQFF. The CDR3 coding sequence is TGCGCCAGCAGCCAAGATATAGCGGCCAAGTTACACAATGAGCAGTTCTTC.

The V gene is TRBV2, the J gene TRBJ2-7; 8 bases are a match to TRBD2. Germline CDR1 and CDR2: SNHLY and FYNNEI. This CDR3 contains 14 residues. Losses at the gene ends were 6 bases for V and 1 base for J; bases not matched to a gene: 5. The CDR3 region has the DNA TGTGCCAGCAGACCCGGGAGGGGGTCCTACGAGCAGTACTTC. This codes for CASRPGRGSYEQYF.

The rearrangement uses TRBV27 and TRBJ2-7; D call uncertain. The CDR3 sequence is 14 residues long. Germline lookup yields CDR1 MNHEY and CDR2 SMNVEV (reference sequence). V was trimmed by 4 bases and J by 2 bases, leaving 12 bases between them. In DNA form, the CDR3 reads TGTGCCAGCAGTTCCCAAGACTCACCCTACGAGCAGTACGTC. Amino acid sequence: CASSSQDSPYEQYV.